This T cell receptor beta chain was captured in a study of T cell repertoires in cytomegalovirus infection. As for the study in general: Both CMV infection and a matching HLA type were indicated by public TCR beta signatures.

TCRdb reprocessed the reads via MiXCR and lists one record per CDR3 protein. The sample lists around 300,000 distinct CDR3 sequences, more than 8% seen once, with 3.5% to 4.5% in the top ten. This CDR3 has 15 amino acids. CDR1 is SGHNT and CDR2 is YYREEE in the germline V gene (reference sequence). Trimming cost V 4 bases and J 0 bases, with 12 bases left between them. This clonotype was sampled from a human donor in good health (CMV status not recorded). Some clones in this sample may be carry-over from other donors' samples. Sequenced input: PBMCs. The genes are TRBV5-4 and TRBJ2-3; possibly TRBD1 for D (6 bases). The CDR3 DNA reads as TGTGCCAGCAGCCGCCGGACAGTTAGCACAGATACGCAGTATTTT. As protein: CASSRRTVSTDTQYF.